This entry is about one T cell receptor beta chain. The data derive from a study of cytomegalovirus exposure and HLA in healthy donors. The PCR was carried out with 60 Vbeta primers and 13 Jbeta primers. Data came from immunoSEQ multiplex PCR; TCRdb stores just in-frame clones and leaves some out. The table has some 150,000 clones, approximately 82% seen once; the top ten hold roughly 3.2%. The ends were cut back, 5 bases at V and 1 base at J, with 17 bases in the middle. Germline V gene sequence: CDR1 SNHLY, CDR2 FYNNEI. This CDR3 has 16 residues. Sequenced: PBMCs. V and J are TRBV2 and TRBJ2-5; D may be TRBD1 (6 bases). This TCR came from a man between 18 and 29 years old in good health and CMV-seropositive. As DNA, the CDR3 is TGTGCCAGCAGTTCCCCGTTGACAGGTGGCCAAGAGACCCAGTACTTC. It is translated as CASSSPLTGGQETQYF.